This TCR beta chain is drawn from a study of blood T cell repertoires in COVID-19. The overall study: Specimens from acute and convalescent COVID-19 originated in the United States, Italy and Spain. PBMCs, B-cell-depleted T cells, or T cells were the source of the cDNA or gDNA that made up the material.

The ends were cut back, 3 bases at V and 4 bases at J, with 16 bases in the middle. Germline V gives CDR1 SGDLS, CDR2 YYNGEE. The CDR3 spans 16 residues. Original analysis: Estimation of nucleated cell counts was performed using reference gene primer amplification. Generated by immunoSEQ multiplex PCR, the TCRdb table keeps only in-frame clones and is missing some. V and J calls and clone size are those listed in that table; D and trimming were worked out from the DNA. The sample has 200,000 or so clones, roughly 85% seen once. The sequenced material came from peripheral blood. The sequence was collected from a woman under 40 with acute or convalescent COVID-19. V is TRBV9 and J is TRBJ1-4; a possible D gene is TRBD1 (5 bases). As DNA, the CDR3 is TGTGCCAGCAGCGGGGGTGGACACAGTAATAATGAAAAACTGTTTTTT. Amino acids: CASSGGGHSNNEKLFF.